A single sample gave rise to the 28 T cell receptor beta chains below, sequenced in a study of technical replicates of blood from a handful of donors. Repertoires were generated with immunoSEQ multiplex PCR, while TCRdb's copy carries only in-frame clones and drops some. The table includes about 44,000 clones, around 96% detected once. The sample consisted of T cells isolated from PBMCs. Every receptor here comes from a human donor in good health.

The rearrangement joins TRBV27 to TRBJ2-1, with TRBD2 matching over 10 bases. Trimming cost V 5 bases and J 0 bases; bases outside gene matches: 13. Germline values: CDR1 MNHEY, CDR2 SMNVEV (reference sequence). The CDR3 is made up of 19 amino acids. The CDR3 DNA follows: TGTGCCAGCAGTCCCCGGACTAGCGGCACAAGGGGCTCCTACAATGAGCAGTTCTTC. This sequence encodes CASSPRTSGTRGSYNEQFF.

This clone was seen once. The V and J genes are TRBV11-3 and TRBJ2-7, with TRBD2 identical over 8 bases. The CDR3 is 15 amino acids. Germline lookup yields CDR1 SGHNT and CDR2 YENEEA. The V gene end was trimmed by 2 bases and the J gene end by 6 bases; junction bases not matched to a gene: 9. CDR3 DNA sequence: TGTGCCAGCAGCTTAATTAGCGGGAAGGGGGGCGAGCAGTACTTC. This codes for CASSLISGKGGEQYF.

The J gene is TRBJ1-3, the V gene TRBV2; D remains ambiguous. Trimming pared 4 bases from V and 1 base from J, leaving 8 bases between. The CDR3 loop spans 14 amino acids. Germline lookup yields CDR1 SNHLY and CDR2 FYNNEI. The CDR3 region has the DNA TGTGCCAGCAGTGTTGGAGGGTCTGGAAACACCATATATTTT. As protein: CASSVGGSGNTIYF.

The chain joins TRBV6-1 to TRBJ1-5; D unclear. The V gene's germline CDR1 is MNHNS and CDR2 SASEGT. Trimming took 1 base from V and 2 from J, leaving 6 bases between them. The CDR3 spans 14 residues. CDR3 nucleotides: TGTGCCAGCAGTGAAGACATCGGCAATCAGCCCCAGCATTTT. It is translated as CASSEDIGNQPQHF.

This chain connects TRBV6-1 to TRBJ2-3, with 8 nucleotides matching TRBD2. The CDR3 is 15 residues long. V dropped 7 bases and J dropped 4; count of bases not matched to a gene: 10. Germline assignment: CDR1 MNHNS and CDR2 SASEGT. The CDR3 is CASMGAGASADTQYF. DNA for the CDR3: TGTGCCAGCATGGGAGCGGGAGCATCGGCAGATACGCAGTATTTT.

The rearrangement links TRBV9 to TRBJ1-1; D unresolved. This CDR3 is built from 14 residues. Per the germline V gene, CDR1 is SGDLS and CDR2 is YYNGEE. The V gene lost 4 bases and the J gene lost 0 bases, with 10 bases spanning the gap. CDR3 bases: TGTGCCAGCAGCCCATCAGGTCTGAACACTGAAGCTTTCTTT. Amino acids: CASSPSGLNTEAFF.

V and J are TRBV30 and TRBJ2-7; D is perhaps TRBD2 (5 bases). The CDR3 extends over 11 amino acids. V was trimmed by 5 bases and J by 2 bases, leaving 7 bases between them. CDR1 is GTSNPN and CDR2 is SVGIG in the germline V gene (reference sequence). CDR3 DNA: TGTGCCTGGGCGGGCGCCTACGAGCAGTACTTC. This gives the protein CAWAGAYEQYF.

The chain joins TRBV6-5 to TRBJ1-5, with D possibly matching TRBD1 (6 bases). This CDR3 is built from 15 residues. V lost 6 bases to trimming and J lost 0 bases, with 12 bases between them. CDR1 is MNHEY, CDR2 SVGAGI, per germline. Here the CDR3 DNA reads TGTGCCAGCAGCAGGAACAGGGATAGCAATCAGCCCCAGCATTTT. Translated: CASSRNRDSNQPQHF.

In its sample, this clone was seen once. This chain uses TRBV10-2 with TRBJ2-5, with 9 bases fitting TRBD2. This CDR3 comprises 15 residues. Germline values: CDR1 WSHSY, CDR2 SAAADI. With V trimmed by 0 bases and J by 5 bases, 4 bases remained unmatched. The CDR3 is CASSESPSGMETQYF. The CDR3 nucleotides read TGCGCCAGCAGTGAGTCTCCTAGCGGGATGGAGACCCAGTACTTC.

This chain links TRBV13 with TRBJ2-7, with TRBD1 identical over 7 bases. With V trimmed by 1 base and J by 1 base, 1 base remained unmatched. The germline gives CDR1 PRHDT, CDR2 FYEKMQ (reference sequence). CDR3 length equals 14 residues. The CDR3 sequence is CASSLEDRSYEQYF. The DNA of the CDR3 is TGTGCCAGCAGCTTAGAGGACAGGTCCTACGAGCAGTACTTC. Variable domain in full (rest from reference TRBV13 and TRBJ2-7): AAGVIQSPRHLIKEKRETATLKCYPIPRHDTVYWYQQGPGQDPQFLISFYEKMQSDKGSIPDRFSAQQFSDYHSELNMSSLELGDSALYFCASSLEDRSYEQYFGPGTRLTVT.

The V call is TRBV7-2, the J call TRBJ2-7; 8 nucleotides agree with TRBD2. The V segment lost 3 bases and the J segment 3 bases; nucleotides outside the gene matches: 7. The CDR3 is 15 residues long. The V gene's germline CDR1 is SGHTA and CDR2 FQGNSA. In DNA, the CDR3 is TGTGCCAGCAGCTTGGGGGGTAGCGGGGTCTACGAGCAGTACTTC. Protein product: CASSLGGSGVYEQYF. The full variable domain, completed using reference TRBV7-2 and TRBJ2-7, is GAGVSQSPSNKVTEKGKDVELRCDPISGHTALYWYRQSLGQGLEFLIYFQGNSAPDKSGLPSDRFSAERTGGSVSTLTIQRTQQEDSAVYLCASSLGGSGVYEQYFGPGTRLTVT.

The rearrangement links TRBV28 to TRBJ2-7; D gene ambiguous. CDR1 MDHEN and CDR2 SYDVKM come from the germline V gene. V lost 1 base to trimming and J lost 5 bases, with 15 bases between them. This CDR3 spans 15 amino acids. CDR3 bases: TGTGCCAGCAGTTTATCGGTTTCGGGTGCCAACGAGCAGTACTTC. Protein product: CASSLSVSGANEQYF.

CDR3 loop: CASSSVKLGQADYEQYF. CDR3 sequence (DNA): TGTGCCAGCAGTTCCGTGAAGCTGGGACAGGCCGACTACGAGCAGTACTTC. The rearrangement links TRBV28 to TRBJ2-7, with 8 bases lining up with TRBD1. Looked up from germline, CDR1 is MDHEN and CDR2 is SYDVKM. J gave up 3 bases and V 4 bases, and 14 bases lay outside the gene matches. There are 17 residues in the CDR3. The whole variable domain, remainder taken from reference TRBV28 and TRBJ2-7, is DVKVTQSSRYLVKRTGEKVFLECVQDMDHENMFWYRQDPGLGLRLIYFSYDVKMKEKGDIPEGYSVSREKKERFSLILESASTNQTSMYLCASSSVKLGQADYEQYFGPGTRLTVT.

This sequence joins TRBV25-1 and TRBJ1-1; no clear D gene. The CDR3 is made up of 13 amino acids. Germline V gene data show CDR1 as MGHDK and CDR2 as SYGVNS. V was pared by 1 base and J by 1 base, with 4 bases between. The CDR3 DNA reads TGTGCCAGCAGTGAATTTAGGAACACTGAAGCTTTCTTT. Translating gives CASSEFRNTEAFF.

The chain recombines TRBV10-3 with TRBJ2-4; D possibly corresponds to TRBD1 (6 bases). Germline CDR1 is ENHRY and CDR2 is SYGVKD. The CDR3 contains 12 residues. Trimming pared 2 bases from V and 10 bases from J, leaving 9 bases between. The CDR3 sequence: CAISEGQKIQYF. The CDR3 DNA follows: TGTGCCATCAGTGAGGGACAGAAGATTCAGTACTTC.

The gene calls are TRBV7-2 and TRBJ2-2; 7 positions agree with TRBD2. V was clipped by 2 bases and J by 5 bases; unmatched bases: 5. There are 15 residues in the CDR3. The V gene's germline CDR1 is SGHTA and CDR2 FQGNSA. For the CDR3, the DNA is TGTGCCAGCAGCTTAAGCCGGACTAGGACCGGGGAGCTGTTTTTT. Its protein is CASSLSRTRTGELFF.

This sequence joins TRBV7-2 and TRBJ2-7, with a possible D match to TRBD2 (5 bases). Germline CDR1 and CDR2: SGHTA and FQGNSA. The V end lost 3 bases, the J end lost 7 bases, and 13 bases lay between the germline ends. The CDR3 contains 13 residues. This CDR3 is CASSFEGGREQYF. CDR3 DNA sequence: TGTGCCAGCAGCTTTGAGGGTGGGCGGGAGCAGTACTTC.

The chain recombines TRBV7-8 with TRBJ1-4; possibly TRBD1 for D (5 bases). The V end was cut by 2 bases, the J end by 2 bases, with 15 bases between. Germline assignment: CDR1 SGHVS and CDR2 FQNEAQ. This CDR3 spans 17 amino acids. The CDR3 DNA is TGTGCCAGCAGCTTAATGATGGGGGACTCGACTAATGAAAAACTGTTTTTT. It translates to CASSLMMGDSTNEKLFF.

The chain is built from TRBV6-5 and TRBJ1-5; 7 nucleotides line up with TRBD1. The CDR3 has 14 amino acids. With V trimmed by 5 bases and J by 3 bases, 4 bases remained unmatched. In germline, CDR1 is MNHEY, CDR2 SVGAGI. The CDR3 loop is CASSPTGNNQPQHF. As DNA, the CDR3 is TGTGCCAGCAGTCCGACAGGGAACAATCAGCCCCAGCATTTT.

The rearrangement uses TRBV4-3 and TRBJ2-7; 9 bases are a match to TRBD1. Germline V CDR1 and CDR2: LGHNA, YSLEER. The ends lost 3 bases at V and 7 bases at J; junction bases unmatched: 4. This CDR3 comprises 13 residues. This CDR3 is CASSQDRGREQYF. Here the CDR3 DNA reads TGCGCCAGCAGCCAGGACAGGGGTAGGGAGCAGTACTTC.

V and J are TRBV11-3 and TRBJ1-1; D uncertain. There are 14 residues in the CDR3. The germline V gene encodes CDR1 SGHNT and CDR2 YENEEA. V was clipped by 5 bases and J by 2 bases, with 12 bases between them. CDR3 residues: CASSTRTGNTEAFF. The CDR3 DNA reads TGTGCCAGCAGCACCCGGACGGGAAACACTGAAGCTTTCTTT.

J is TRBJ1-5 and V is TRBV19; 8 nucleotides match TRBD1. V lost 7 bases to trimming and J lost 5 bases; unmatched junction nucleotides: 7. CDR1 LNHDA and CDR2 SQIVND come from the germline V gene (reference sequence). This CDR3 comprises 14 residues. CDR3 DNA sequence: TGTGCCAGTAAGACAGGGGCGAGGGATCAGCCCCAGCATTTT. Its protein is CASKTGARDQPQHF.

V is TRBV29-1 and J is TRBJ1-1; possibly TRBD1 for D (6 bases). The CDR3 extends over 12 amino acids. V was clipped by 7 bases and J by 11 bases, with 20 bases between them. Germline V gene data show CDR1 as SQVTM and CDR2 as ANQGSEA. The CDR3 DNA is TGCAGCGCCCTGGGCGGGGGGCGTATGGCTTTCTTT. It translates to CSALGGGRMAFF.

This clone has a single count. The chain combines TRBV5-5 with TRBJ1-5, with 8 bases aligning to TRBD1. V lost 4 bases and J lost 2; bases outside the gene matches: 8. This CDR3 has 16 residues. Germline V lookup: CDR1 SGHKS, CDR2 YYEKEE (reference sequence). This CDR3 reads CASSAGTGFGNQPQHF. The CDR3 nucleotides read TGTGCCAGCAGCGCGGGGACAGGATTTGGCAATCAGCCCCAGCATTTT.

V gene TRBV9 combines with J gene TRBJ1-3; tentatively, D is TRBD1 (6 bases). Germline assignment: CDR1 SGDLS and CDR2 YYNGEE. V was cut by 4 bases and J by 0 bases, with 17 bases left in between. The CDR3 has 17 amino acids. The CDR3 bases are TGTGCCAGCAGCCTAAATTCAGGGGAGTACTCTGGAAACACCATATATTTT. This translates into CASSLNSGEYSGNTIYF.

The rearrangement uses TRBV11-2 and TRBJ2-5; possible D gene TRBD2, 6 bases. V was shortened by 5 bases and J by 4 bases, with 17 bases between the two germline ends. Germline CDR1 reads SGHAT; CDR2 reads FQNNGV. The CDR3 has 15 residues. This CDR3 is CASSKREMVLETQYF. As DNA, the CDR3 is TGTGCCAGCAGCAAACGGGAGATGGTCCTAGAGACCCAGTACTTC. The entire variable domain, with the rest obtained from reference TRBV11-2 and TRBJ2-5, is as follows: EAGVAQSPRYKIIEKRQSVAFWCNPISGHATLYWYQQILGQGPKLLIQFQNNGVVDDSQLPKDRFSAERLKGVDSTLKIQPAKLEDSAVYLCASSKREMVLETQYFGPGTRLLVL.

The V call is TRBV28, the J call TRBJ2-5; 7 bases match TRBD2. Near its end, the DNA agrees better with TRBJ2-7, so the J call may be wrong. CDR3 length equals 11 residues. Germline V gene data show CDR1 as MDHEN and CDR2 as SYDVKM. The CDR3 region is CASEGGVEQYF. CDR3 DNA sequence: TGTGCCAGCGAGGGAGGGGTCGAGCAGTACTTC.

For the CDR3, the DNA is TGTGCCAGCAGCCCCCGCCCGGCGGGTGAAAAACTGTTTTTT. The encoded protein is CASSPRPAGEKLFF. The chain is built from TRBV7-9 and TRBJ1-4, with no clear D. The CDR3 consists of 14 residues. Germline V gives CDR1 SEHNR, CDR2 FQNEAQ (reference sequence). V lost 5 bases and J 7 bases, leaving 14 bases between the germline ends.